Sequencing of this TCR beta chain was carried out in a study of blood T cells in healthy people across ages. The CDR3 contains 14 residues. With 4 bases removed from V and 1 base from J, the gap between germline ends came to 10 bases. Germline CDR1 reads PRHDT; CDR2 reads FYEKMQ (reference sequence). Through a sample-barcoded 5' primer and a J-beta primer mix, a second PCR was run for 7 to 11 cycles. TCRdb reprocessed the 5' RACE reads with MiXCR, giving one entry per CDR3 protein. The top ten hold 25% to 30% of the sample, which has 800,000 or so distinct CDR3 sequences, approximately 59% seen once.

Sequenced input: blood. This clonotype originated in a man aged 25-40 years in good health. The chain recombines TRBV13 with TRBJ1-1, with D possibly being TRBD1 (5 bases). The CDR3 here is CASSSPGRNTEAFF. The CDR3 DNA is TGTGCCAGCAGCTCCCCGGGGCGGAACACTGAAGCTTTCTTT.